This TCR beta chain comes out of a study of CD8 T cells in ankylosing spondylitis (dated by TCRdb to 2017 to 2019). For the study in its entirety: T cell receptor beta repertoires were profiled in healthy donors and ankylosing spondylitis patients so that disease-linked TCR variants could be found. The whole study cohort included under 140 healthy donors and about two dozen ankylosing spondylitis patients. Peripheral blood was sampled, and synovial fluid was also collected from ankylosing spondylitis patients.

General conclusions and limits of the study: A TCR beta motif made up of under ten highly homologous amino acid variants appeared to be characteristic of blood from ankylosing spondylitis patients. In peripheral blood, the disease-linked clones were found at relatively low frequencies and had a CD8+ phenotype. The disease-linked clones were reported to be significantly enriched in matched synovial fluid samples from ankylosing spondylitis patients. Some of the motif variants had been reported before in the synovial fluid and blood of reactive arthritis patients, a finding that suggests common disease-initiation mechanisms.

The CDR3 spans 16 residues, from the cysteine through the phenylalanine. Only the CDR3 portion is preserved as DNA: 48 bases, with reading frame beginning at the first base. The germline V gene gives CDR1 as SGHTA and CDR2 as FQGNSA. V was cut back by 1 base and J by 4 bases, leaving a gap of 15 bases between them. This clonotype was observed at least ten times. Its binding antigen is unknown. No clone much larger than this one lies a single base away; base qualities are absent. Sequencing relied on an Illumina MiSeq. Quantitative 5'-RACE with molecular barcodes was the method used to prepare the TCR beta libraries. Processing in the source paper ran as follows. Disease-linked TCR variants were identified with a new computational method built on a probabilistic model of VDJ rearrangement. TCRdb ran its own pipeline on the public reads, namely fastp trimming at Q25 and MiXCR clone calling, and kept in-frame beta chains. Entries that share a CDR3 protein sequence are merged under the most common genes and DNA. TCRdb's processing, not the study's, gives the V and J calls here. The sample table shows 15,000 to 20,000 distinct CDR3 sequences, and over 7% are seen once. The top ten clonotypes cover less than 35% of the sample.

Sequencing input: blood. The chain couples TRBV7-2 to TRBJ2-3, with TRBD1 perhaps the D gene, on 6 matching bases. This clonotype was obtained from a male donor with ankylosing spondylitis or in good health (not recorded which). The CDR3 here reads CASSLVSTGMSDTQYF. The DNA reads TGTGCCAGCAGCTTAGTTTCAACAGGGATGTCAGATACGCAGTATTTT.